This T cell receptor (beta chain) emerged from a study of T-cell memory formation after mild COVID-19. Whole-study results and caveats: Balance between CD4 and CD8 was seen in clones contracting day 15 to 85, and a CD4+ lean was seen in later expanders. The SARS-CoV-2 specificity of second-wave clones reaching peak at day 37 remained unverified.

TCRdb itself ran the 5' RACE reads through MiXCR, one entry per CDR3 protein. This table holds a few hundred thousand distinct CDR3 sequences, roughly 16% found once. Germline V CDR1 and CDR2: SGHTA, FQGNSA. There are 13 residues in the CDR3. V lost 5 bases, J lost 8 bases, and 15 bases lay in between. Note on this clonotype: Antigen specificity is unknown.

Sequencing was done on a sample of PBMCs or a T cell subset sorted from them (not recorded which). This sequence joins TRBV7-2 and TRBJ1-2; D uncertain. The origin of this receptor is a man younger than 35 who had mild COVID-19 (a few samples of this study predate the infection). Cell type and time point are not known. For the CDR3, the DNA is TGTGCCAGCAGCCCCCCGGGTCCGAAAGGCTACACCTTC. It yields the protein CASSPPGPKGYTF.